This T cell receptor (beta chain) was recorded in a study of cytomegalovirus exposure and HLA in healthy donors. Notes on the study in general: Roughly uniform sequencing depth across donors was assumed, possibly incorrectly. Later genetic work tied a missense DCLRE1C variant to beta-chain V and J trimming. The study listed about 150 cytomegalovirus-associated TCR beta chains. For most TCR beta V segments, an earlier analysis put the productive rate at about 90% or about 30% of the time.

As to this clone: Its antigen is currently unknown.

Germline CDR1 and CDR2: SEHNR and FQNEAQ (reference sequence). V lost 1 base and J 3 bases, leaving 10 bases between the germline ends. There are 14 residues in the CDR3. The PCR employed 60 Vbeta primers together with 13 Jbeta primers. Repertoires were generated with immunoSEQ multiplex PCR, while TCRdb's copy carries only in-frame clones and drops some. This table holds 210,000 or so clones, approximately 81% found once. The specimen was PBMCs. The receptor was derived from a human donor in good health. The chain is built from TRBV7-9 and TRBJ2-7; D is unresolved. Written as DNA, the CDR3 is TGTGCCAGCAGCTTAGTCACTGTAGACTACGAGCAGTACTTC. Translating gives CASSLVTVDYEQYF.